This TCR beta chain was sequenced in a study of blood T cell repertoires in COVID-19. Across the whole study: From T cells, B-cell-depleted T cells, or PBMCs came the material, which was cDNA or gDNA.

This CDR3 contains 13 residues. Unmatched junction bases numbered 5, after V lost 8 bases and J lost 3 bases. Germline V gives CDR1 SGHAT, CDR2 FQNNGV. The data were produced by immunoSEQ multiplex PCR, yet TCRdb's version contains in-frame clones alone and is incomplete. The table records some 99,000 clones, about 82% of them present only once. The chain has TRBV11-2 and TRBJ2-5; 8 nucleotides match TRBD2. The sequencing input was peripheral blood. The receptor was derived from a woman aged 60 to 75 in a cohort sampled during active or convalescent COVID-19. The CDR3 loop is CASSAGVKETQYF. CDR3 DNA sequence: TGTGCCAGCTCAGCGGGAGTGAAAGAGACCCAGTACTTC. The whole variable domain, filled in from reference TRBV11-2 and TRBJ2-5, reads EAGVAQSPRYKIIEKRQSVAFWCNPISGHATLYWYQQILGQGPKLLIQFQNNGVVDDSQLPKDRFSAERLKGVDSTLKIQPAKLEDSAVYLCASSAGVKETQYFGPGTRLLVL.